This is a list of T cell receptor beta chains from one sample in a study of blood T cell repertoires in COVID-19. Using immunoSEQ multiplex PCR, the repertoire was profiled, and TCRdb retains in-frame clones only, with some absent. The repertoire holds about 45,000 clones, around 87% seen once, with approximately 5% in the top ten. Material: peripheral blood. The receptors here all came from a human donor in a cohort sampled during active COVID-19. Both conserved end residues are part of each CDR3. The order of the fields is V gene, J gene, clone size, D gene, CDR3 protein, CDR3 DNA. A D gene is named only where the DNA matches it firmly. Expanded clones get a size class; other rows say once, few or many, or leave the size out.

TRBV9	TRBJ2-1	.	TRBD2	CASSDGTSGSFGDEQFF	TGTGCCAGCAGCGACGGGACTAGCGGGAGTTTCGGGGATGAGCAGTTCTTC
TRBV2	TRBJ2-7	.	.	CASGELEQYF	TGTGCCAGTGGGGAGCTCGAGCAGTACTTC
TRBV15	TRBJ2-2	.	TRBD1	CATRDRAHTGELFF	TGTGCCACCCGAGACAGGGCCCACACCGGGGAGCTGTTTTTT
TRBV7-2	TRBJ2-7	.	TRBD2	CASSAMTSGLSYEQYF	TGTGCCAGCAGCGCAATGACTAGCGGGTTATCCTACGAGCAGTACTTC
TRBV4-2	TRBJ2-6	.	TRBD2	CASSQAGLAGPGANVLTF	TGTGCCAGCAGCCAAGCGGGACTAGCGGGACCTGGGGCCAACGTCCTGACTTTC
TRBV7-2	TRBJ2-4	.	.	CASSLRGPNIQYF	TGTGCCAGCAGCTTAAGGGGCCCAAACATTCAGTACTTC
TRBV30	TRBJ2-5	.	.	CAWNGGASGTGQYF	TGTGCCTGGAATGGAGGGGCCAGTGGTACAGGCCAGTACTTC
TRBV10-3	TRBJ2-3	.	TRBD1	CAISELYRGRPTDTQYF	TGTGCCATCAGTGAGTTATACAGGGGGCGACCCACAGATACGCAGTATTTT
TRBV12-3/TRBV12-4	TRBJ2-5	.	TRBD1	CASSLGTGETQYF	TGTGCCAGCAGTTTAGGGACAGGAGAGACCCAGTACTTC
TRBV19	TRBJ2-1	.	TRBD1	CASSKTGGAYNEQFF	TGTGCCAGTAGTAAGACAGGGGGCGCCTACAATGAGCAGTTCTTC
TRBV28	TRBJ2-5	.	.	CASSSDQGPQETQYF	TGTGCCAGCAGTTCCGATCAGGGTCCACAAGAGACCCAGTACTTC
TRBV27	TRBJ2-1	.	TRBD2	CASSVSWGLVSYNEQFF	TGTGCCAGCAGTGTATCATGGGGACTAGTCTCCTACAATGAGCAGTTCTTC
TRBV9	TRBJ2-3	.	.	CASSVSAEVTDTQYF	TGTGCCAGCAGCGTTTCAGCGGAGGTCACAGATACGCAGTATTTT
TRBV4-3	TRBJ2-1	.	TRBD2	CASSQQALAGVYNEQFF	TGCGCCAGCAGCCAACAGGCACTAGCGGGAGTCTACAATGAGCAGTTCTTC
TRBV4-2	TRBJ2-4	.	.	CASSPDPPGVGSIQYF	TGTGCCAGCAGCCCCGACCCCCCGGGAGTGGGGAGTATTCAGTACTTC
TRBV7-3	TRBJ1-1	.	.	CASSLTAVNTEAFF	TGTGCCAGCAGCTTAACGGCAGTGAACACTGAAGCTTTCTTT
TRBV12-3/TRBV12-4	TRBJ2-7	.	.	CASSSSPLYEQYF	TGTGCCAGCAGCTCAAGCCCCCTATACGAGCAGTACTTC
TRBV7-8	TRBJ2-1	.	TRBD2	CASSAGAYEQFF	TGTGCCAGCAGTGCGGGAGCCTATGAGCAGTTCTTC
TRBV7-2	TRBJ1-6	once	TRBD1	CASSPSGQGNSPLHF	TGTGCCAGCAGCCCCTCGGGACAGGGGAATTCACCCCTCCACTTT
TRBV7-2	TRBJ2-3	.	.	CASSLGRETDTQYF	TGTGCCAGCAGCTTAGGCCGGGAAACAGATACGCAGTATTTT
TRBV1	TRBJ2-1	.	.	CTSSQTGAGGRYNEQFF	TGCACCAGCAGCCAAACCGGAGCGGGAGGGCGCTACAATGAGCAGTTCTTC
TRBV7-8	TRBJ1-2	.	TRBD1	CASSSSRDRVYGYTF	TGTGCCAGCAGCTCGAGCCGGGACAGGGTCTATGGCTACACCTTC
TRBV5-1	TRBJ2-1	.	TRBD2	CASSFGAGGPDEQFF	TGCGCCAGCAGCTTTGGGGCGGGAGGGCCGGATGAGCAGTTCTTC
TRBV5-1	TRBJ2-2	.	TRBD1	CASSLGQGDTGELFF	TGCGCCAGCAGCTTGGGACAGGGAGACACCGGGGAGCTGTTTTTT
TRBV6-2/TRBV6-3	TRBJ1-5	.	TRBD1	CASSPGTGGGNQPQHF	TGTGCCAGCAGCCCTGGGACAGGTGGGGGCAATCAGCCCCAGCATTTT
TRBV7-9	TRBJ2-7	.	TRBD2	CASSFALAGVLNEQYF	TGTGCCAGCAGCTTTGCACTAGCGGGAGTGCTGAACGAGCAGTACTTC
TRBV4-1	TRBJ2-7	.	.	CASSQLQDSYEQYF	TGCGCCAGCAGCCAACTGCAGGATTCCTACGAGCAGTACTTC
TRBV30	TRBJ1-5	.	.	CAWSISAGAVSNQPQHF	TGTGCCTGGAGTATTTCAGCAGGGGCCGTCAGCAATCAGCCCCAGCATTTT
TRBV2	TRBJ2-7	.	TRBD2	CASSEEGRVLAGGRYEQYF	TGTGCCAGCAGTGAAGAGGGCAGGGTATTAGCGGGAGGTCGCTACGAGCAGTACTTC
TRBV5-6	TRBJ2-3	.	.	CASSLGGHVDTQYF	TGTGCCAGCAGCCTCGGGGGGCATGTAGATACGCAGTATTTT
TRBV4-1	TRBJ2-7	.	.	CASSLEQISYEQYF	TGCGCCAGCAGCCTCGAACAGATCTCCTACGAGCAGTACTTC
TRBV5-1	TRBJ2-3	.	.	CASSLDRTSTDTQYF	TGCGCCAGCAGCTTGGACAGAACTAGCACAGATACGCAGTATTTT
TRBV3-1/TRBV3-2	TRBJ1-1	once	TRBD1	CASSLGQATEAFF	TGTGCCAGCAGCCTGGGACAGGCCACTGAAGCTTTCTTT
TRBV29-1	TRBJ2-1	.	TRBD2	CSVRASGRSSSYNEQFF	TGCAGCGTGAGGGCTAGCGGGAGGTCGAGCTCCTACAATGAGCAGTTCTTC
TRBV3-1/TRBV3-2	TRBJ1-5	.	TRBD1	CASSQTGTGAQPQHF	TGTGCCAGCAGCCAAACCGGGACAGGGGCTCAGCCCCAGCATTTT
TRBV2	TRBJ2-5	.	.	CASSRDIQETQYF	TGTGCCAGCAGTCGGGACATCCAAGAGACCCAGTACTTC
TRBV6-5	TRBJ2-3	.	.	CASRQGNTDTQYF	TGTGCCAGCAGACAGGGTAACACAGATACGCAGTATTTT
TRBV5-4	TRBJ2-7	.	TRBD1	CASSSTGTGSYEQYF	TGTGCCAGCAGCTCCACCGGGACAGGGTCCTACGAGCAGTACTTC
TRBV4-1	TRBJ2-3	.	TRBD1	CASSWTGRGATDTQYF	TGCGCCAGCAGCTGGACAGGGCGAGGAGCGACAGATACGCAGTATTTT
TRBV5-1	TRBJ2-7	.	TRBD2	CASRDGLAGGHEQYF	TGCGCCAGCAGGGACGGACTAGCGGGAGGGCACGAGCAGTACTTC
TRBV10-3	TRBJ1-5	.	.	CAISEDRKDQPQHF	TGTGCCATCAGTGAGGACAGGAAGGATCAGCCCCAGCATTTT
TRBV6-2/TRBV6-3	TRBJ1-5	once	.	CASSYDFLRQGNQPQHF	TGTGCCAGCAGTTACGATTTTTTAAGGCAGGGCAATCAGCCCCAGCATTTT
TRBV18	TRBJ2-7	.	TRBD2	CASSPRNSGTSGRDGQYF	TGTGCCAGCTCACCACGTAACTCCGGGACTAGCGGGAGGGATGGGCAGTACTTC
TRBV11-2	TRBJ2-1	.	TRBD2	CASRPLTSGRNHRYNEQFF	TGTGCCAGCAGACCACTAACTAGCGGGAGAAACCATCGCTACAATGAGCAGTTCTTC
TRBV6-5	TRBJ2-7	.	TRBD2	CASSYRAGGSAYEQYF	TGTGCCAGCAGTTACAGGGCTGGCGGGAGCGCCTACGAGCAGTACTTC
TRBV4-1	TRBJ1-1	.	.	CASSQLRAARNTEAFF	TGCGCCAGCAGCCAGCTCAGGGCGGCGCGGAACACTGAAGCTTTCTTT
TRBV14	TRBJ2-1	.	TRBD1	CASSQDADRGNEQFF	TGTGCCAGCAGCCAAGATGCGGACAGGGGGAATGAGCAGTTCTTC
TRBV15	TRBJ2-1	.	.	CATSRETENEQFF	TGTGCCACCAGCAGAGAGACTGAAAATGAGCAGTTCTTC
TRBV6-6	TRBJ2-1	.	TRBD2	CASSSKREGRGNEQFF	TGTGCCAGCAGTTCAAAGCGGGAGGGCCGGGGCAATGAGCAGTTCTTC
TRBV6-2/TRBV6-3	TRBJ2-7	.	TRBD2	CASSYLASGRAYEQYF	TGTGCCAGCAGTTACCTTGCTAGCGGGAGGGCCTACGAGCAGTACTTC
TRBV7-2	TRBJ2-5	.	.	CASRLGGSQETQYF	TGTGCCAGCAGGTTGGGTGGGAGCCAAGAGACCCAGTACTTC